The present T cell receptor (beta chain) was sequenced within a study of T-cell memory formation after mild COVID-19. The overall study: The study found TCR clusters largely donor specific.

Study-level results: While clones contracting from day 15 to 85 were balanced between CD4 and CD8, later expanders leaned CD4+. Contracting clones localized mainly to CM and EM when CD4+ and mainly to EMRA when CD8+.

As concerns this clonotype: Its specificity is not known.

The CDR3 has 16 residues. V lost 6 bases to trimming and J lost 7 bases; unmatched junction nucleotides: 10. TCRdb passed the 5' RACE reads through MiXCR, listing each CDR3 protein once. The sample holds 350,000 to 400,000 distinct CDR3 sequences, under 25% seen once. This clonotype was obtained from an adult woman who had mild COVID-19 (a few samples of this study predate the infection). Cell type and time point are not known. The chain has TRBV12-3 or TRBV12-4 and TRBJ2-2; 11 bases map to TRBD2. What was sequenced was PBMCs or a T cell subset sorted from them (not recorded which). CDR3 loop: CASSQKLAGDHGELFF. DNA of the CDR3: TGTGCCAGCAGCCAGAAACTAGCGGGAGATCACGGGGAGCTGTTTTTT.